The 26 T cell receptor beta chains below come from one sample, sequenced in a study of blood T cell repertoires in COVID-19. Repertoires were generated with immunoSEQ multiplex PCR, while TCRdb's copy carries only in-frame clones and drops some. The sample contains roughly 180,000 clones, around 86% of which appear only once. Sequenced input: PBMCs or T cells enriched from blood (not recorded which). Source of these receptors: a woman aged 25-40 years who had recovered from COVID-19.

The V and J genes are TRBV10-3 and TRBJ2-1; 7 bases line up with TRBD2. The CDR3 is 16 amino acids. From germline, CDR1 is ENHRY and CDR2 SYGVKD. V gave up 3 bases and J gave up 7 bases; unmatched junction bases: 12. In DNA form, the CDR3 reads TGTGCCATCAGTGACCTCCTAGCGGACCAGGAGAATGAGCAGTTCTTC. It codes for CAISDLLADQENEQFF.

To note about this clone: One end of the junction is discordant with germline, which a read error may explain. The chain couples TRBV6-5 to TRBJ1-3, with 10 bases matching TRBD1. The germline V gene encodes CDR1 MNHEY and CDR2 SVGAGI. This CDR3 is built from 13 residues. As DNA, the CDR3 is TGTGCCAGCAGCCCCGGGACAGGGGTTCCCTCCGACTTT. Amino acids: CASSPGTGVPSDF.

This chain links TRBV15 with TRBJ2-7; 10 positions agree with TRBD2. Trimming cost V 1 base and J 5 bases; bases outside gene matches: 14. The CDR3 is made up of 18 amino acids. CDR1 is LNHNV, CDR2 YYDKDF, per germline (reference sequence). The CDR3 DNA is TGTGCCACCAGCAGAGGGAGTTTAGGCCAGCGGGAGGGGCACGAGCAGTACTTC. Translated, it gives CATSRGSLGQREGHEQYF.

V is TRBV28 and J is TRBJ2-7, with TRBD2 as a possible D gene (5 bases). Germline CDR1 is MDHEN and CDR2 is SYDVKM. The CDR3 is 13 amino acids. The germline V and J ends were trimmed by 5 bases and 1 base, with 9 bases remaining between them. The CDR3 nucleotides are TGTGCCAGCAGTGTAACTAGGTCCTACGAGCAGTACTTC. Translating gives CASSVTRSYEQYF.

V is TRBV28 and J is TRBJ1-1; no clear D. V was pared by 5 bases and J by 1 base, with 8 bases between. The CDR3 loop spans 13 amino acids. CDR1 and CDR2 (germline): MDHEN, SYDVKM. DNA of the CDR3: TGTGCCAGCAGTCTACAGAAGAACACTGAAGCTTTCTTT. It encodes CASSLQKNTEAFF.

The J gene is TRBJ2-7, the V gene TRBV7-6; 9 nucleotides agree with TRBD2. Germline V lookup: CDR1 SGHVS, CDR2 FNYEAQ. The ends lost 5 bases at V and 3 bases at J; junction bases unmatched: 5. This CDR3 is 14 amino acids long. CDR3 in amino acids: CASSLQTSGYEQYF. In DNA, the CDR3 is TGTGCCAGCAGCCTCCAGACTAGCGGCTACGAGCAGTACTTC. Combining the CDR3 with reference TRBV7-6 and TRBJ2-7 gives the whole variable domain GAGVSQSPRYKVTKRGQDVALRCDPISGHVSLYWYRQALGQGPEFLTYFNYEAQQDKSGLPNDRFSAERPEGSISTLTIQRTEQRDSAMYRCASSLQTSGYEQYFGPGTRLTVT.

The chain recombines TRBV7-6 with TRBJ2-7, with a weak D call TRBD2 (6 bases). The CDR3 runs 13 residues. The V gene lost 1 base and the J gene lost 7 bases, with 11 bases spanning the gap. Germline values: CDR1 SGHVS, CDR2 FNYEAQ. Written as DNA, the CDR3 is TGTGCCAGCAGCTTAGTTAAGGCGGGGGAGCAGTACTTC. Protein: CASSLVKAGEQYF.

The chain combines TRBV9 with TRBJ1-2; 10 bases fit TRBD1. J lost 7 bases, V lost 4 bases, and 7 bases had no gene match. The germline V gene has CDR1 SGDLS and CDR2 YYNGEE. The CDR3 spans 14 residues. The CDR3 sequence: CASSHGTGVVGYTF. As DNA, the CDR3 is TGTGCCAGCAGCCATGGGACAGGGGTCGTTGGCTACACCTTC. Using reference TRBV9 and TRBJ1-2 for the parts outside the CDR3, the full variable domain is DSGVTQTPKHLITATGQRVTLRCSPRSGDLSVYWYQQSLDQGLQFLIQYYNGEERAKGNILERFSAQQFPDLHSELNLSSLELGDSALYFCASSHGTGVVGYTFGSGTRLTVV.

The V and J genes are TRBV27 and TRBJ2-1; 11 positions match TRBD1. The CDR3 runs 16 residues. With V trimmed by 3 bases and J by 7 bases, 8 bases remained unmatched. CDR1 is MNHEY, CDR2 SMNVEV, per germline (reference sequence). In DNA form, the CDR3 reads TGTGCCAGCAGTTTGTTAGGACAGGGGGCTTATAATGAGCAGTTCTTC. It specifies CASSLLGQGAYNEQFF.

The chain employs TRBV13 and TRBJ2-7, with 7 bases identical to TRBD2. The CDR3 has 15 residues. The ends lost 5 bases at V and 2 bases at J; junction bases unmatched: 9. Germline CDR1 PRHDT, CDR2 FYEKMQ (reference sequence). The CDR3 protein is CASSTTSGKTYEQYF. The DNA of the CDR3 is TGTGCCAGCAGCACAACCAGCGGGAAGACCTACGAGCAGTACTTC. The entire variable domain, with the rest obtained from reference TRBV13 and TRBJ2-7, is as follows: AAGVIQSPRHLIKEKRETATLKCYPIPRHDTVYWYQQGPGQDPQFLISFYEKMQSDKGSIPDRFSAQQFSDYHSELNMSSLELGDSALYFCASSTTSGKTYEQYFGPGTRLTVT.

The gene calls are TRBV24-1 and TRBJ2-7, with 9 bases lining up with TRBD1. The CDR3 length is 16 residues. With V trimmed by 6 bases and J by 0 bases, 8 bases remained unmatched. Germline CDR1 is KGHDR and CDR2 is SFDVKD. DNA for the CDR3: TGTGCCACCAGTAAATCCGGGACAGGGAGCTCCTACGAGCAGTACTTC. Its translation: CATSKSGTGSSYEQYF.

This chain uses TRBV10-3 with TRBJ2-2; 11 bases fit TRBD1. This CDR3 has 13 amino acids. Germline V gene sequence: CDR1 ENHRY, CDR2 SYGVKD. Losses at the gene ends were 9 bases for V and 6 bases for J; bases not matched to a gene: 3. In DNA, the CDR3 is TGTGCCATAGGGACAGGGGGGGCCGGGGAGCTGTTTTTT. Translated, it gives CAIGTGGAGELFF.

This chain uses TRBV7-2 with TRBJ2-3; the match to TRBD1 covers 9 bases. CDR1 and CDR2 from the germline V gene are SGHTA and FQGNSA. CDR3 length: 14 residues. V lost 7 bases to trimming and J lost 0 bases; unmatched junction nucleotides: 2. CDR3 nucleotides: TGTGCCAGCACGGGACAGGGAAGCACAGATACGCAGTATTTT. As protein: CASTGQGSTDTQYF.

This clone was counted once. The chain is built from TRBV28 and TRBJ2-1, with TRBD2 matching 12 bases. The length of the CDR3 is 16 residues. V was clipped by 2 bases and J by 9 bases; unmatched bases: 8. Germline V gene sequence: CDR1 MDHEN, CDR2 SYDVKM. CDR3 DNA: TGTGCCAGCAGTTTAAGGACTAGCGGGACGGGGGGTGAGCAGTTCTTC. Translated, it gives CASSLRTSGTGGEQFF. The full variable domain, completed using reference TRBV28 and TRBJ2-1, is DVKVTQSSRYLVKRTGEKVFLECVQDMDHENMFWYRQDPGLGLRLIYFSYDVKMKEKGDIPEGYSVSREKKERFSLILESASTNQTSMYLCASSLRTSGTGGEQFFGPGTRLTVL.

The chain uses TRBV11-2 and TRBJ2-1; 10 nucleotides match TRBD2. The CDR3 spans 14 residues. Germline CDR1 and CDR2: SGHAT and FQNNGV. V lost 8 bases to trimming and J lost 5 bases; unmatched junction nucleotides: 6. CDR3 in amino acids: CASGVGLADNEQFF. CDR3 DNA: TGTGCCAGCGGAGTCGGACTAGCGGACAATGAGCAGTTCTTC.

The genes are TRBV24-1 and TRBJ1-5; 8 positions agree with TRBD1. CDR3 length: 16 residues. CDR1 and CDR2 (germline): KGHDR, SFDVKD. V was clipped by 5 bases and J by 2 bases; unmatched bases: 7. The CDR3 DNA sequence: TGTGCCACCAGTGGTAGGACAGGGATCGGCAATCAGCCCCAGCATTTT. This sequence encodes CATSGRTGIGNQPQHF.

A single count supports this clone. This chain links TRBV15 with TRBJ1-5; D gene uncertain. Per the germline V gene, CDR1 is LNHNV and CDR2 is YYDKDF (reference sequence). V lost 4 bases to trimming and J lost 0 bases, with 10 bases between them. This CDR3 contains 15 residues. The CDR3 loop is CATSTHSDSNQPQHF. CDR3 bases: TGTGCCACCAGCACACACAGTGATAGCAATCAGCCCCAGCATTTT.

This clone turned up a few times. The rearrangement joins TRBV9 to TRBJ2-7; 14 nucleotides match TRBD2. Trimming cost V 0 bases and J 4 bases; bases outside gene matches: 6. Germline V CDR1 and CDR2: SGDLS, YYNGEE. This CDR3 is 17 amino acids long. The CDR3, as DNA: TGTGCCAGCAGCGTAGTACCGGGACTAGCGGGAGTTTACGAGCAGTACTTC. It codes for CASSVVPGLAGVYEQYF.

This clone was observed a single time. The rearrangement links TRBV12-5 to TRBJ2-1; TRBD1 is a possible D gene (5 bases). This CDR3 is 16 amino acids long. Looked up from germline, CDR1 is LGHNT and CDR2 is FRNRAP. V lost 0 bases and J lost 2, with 11 bases in between. Written as DNA, the CDR3 is TGTGCTAGTGGTTTGGTACTTCAGGGAACCTACAATGAGCAGTTCTTC. It is translated as CASGLVLQGTYNEQFF. The variable domain in full, with the rest retrieved from reference TRBV12-5 and TRBJ2-1, is DARVTQTPRHKVTEMGQEVTMRCQPILGHNTVFWYRQTMMQGLELLAYFRNRAPLDDSGMPKDRFSAEMPDATLATLKIQPSEPRDSAVYFCASGLVLQGTYNEQFFGPGTRLTVL.

This clone turned up a few times. The V call is TRBV11-2, the J call TRBJ2-2; 10 nucleotides agree with TRBD2. Germline V gene sequence: CDR1 SGHAT, CDR2 FQNNGV. After removal of 6 bases from V and 6 bases from J, the junction contained 4 bases not matched to a gene. This CDR3 is built from 14 residues. For the CDR3, the DNA is TGTGCCAGCAGAGGGACTAGCGCGCCCGGGGAGCTGTTTTTT. Translating it yields CASRGTSAPGELFF.

V gene TRBV5-1 combines with J gene TRBJ2-2, with D perhaps TRBD2 (6 bases). Deletions cut 2 bases from V and 0 bases from J, with 11 bases between. CDR1 is SGHRS, CDR2 YFSETQ, per germline. The CDR3 has 16 residues. CDR3 in amino acids: CASSFGGFSNTGELFF. The DNA for the CDR3 is TGCGCCAGCAGCTTTGGGGGGTTCTCGAACACCGGGGAGCTGTTTTTT.

The CDR3: CASSLDRVNNEQFF. The CDR3, as DNA: TGTGCCAGCAGCTTGGACAGGGTGAACAATGAGCAGTTCTTC. The chain uses TRBV5-4 and TRBJ2-1; D is perhaps TRBD1 (6 bases). CDR3 length equals 14 residues. The V gene lost 0 bases and the J gene lost 5 bases, with 9 bases spanning the gap. The germline CDR1 and CDR2 sequences are SGHNT and YYREEE (reference sequence).

Ten or more counts support this clone. The CDR3 DNA is TGTGCCAGTAGTGCACGGACTAGCGGGAGCATAGATGAGCAGTTCTTC. Translated: CASSARTSGSIDEQFF. This rearrangement joins TRBV19 to TRBJ2-1, with 13 positions matching TRBD2. Trimming at V came to 5 bases and at J to 8 bases, leaving 9 bases not matched to a gene. Germline V gene lookup returns CDR1 LNHDA and CDR2 SQIVND (reference sequence). The CDR3 totals 16 residues. The whole variable domain, remainder taken from reference TRBV19 and TRBJ2-1, is DGGITQSPKYLFRKEGQNVTLSCEQNLNHDAMYWYRQDPGQGLRLIYYSQIVNDFQKGDIAEGYSVSREKKESFPLTVTSAQKNPTAFYLCASSARTSGSIDEQFFGPGTRLTVL.

The V gene is TRBV7-9, the J gene TRBJ2-5; 9 bases are shared with TRBD1. The trim removed 4 bases at V and 4 bases at J, leaving 10 bases unmatched. The germline CDR1 and CDR2 sequences are SEHNR and FQNEAQ (reference sequence). This CDR3 has 16 amino acids. The CDR3 DNA reads as TGTGCCAGCAGCTCTCCCCCCGGGACAGGGCGAGAGACCCAGTACTTC. It is translated as CASSSPPGTGRETQYF.

Here the CDR3 reads CASSDSFSYRFTEAFF. The CDR3 nucleotides are TGTGCCAGCAGTGACTCATTTTCTTATAGATTCACTGAAGCTTTCTTT. The chain couples TRBV6-4 to TRBJ1-1, with unresolved D. The CDR3 sequence is 16 residues long. Germline V gene data show CDR1 as MRHNA and CDR2 as SNTAGT. V was clipped by 0 bases and J by 4 bases, with 15 bases between them.

The CDR3 nucleotides are TGCGCCAGCAGTGAAGGGACTCACAATGAGCAGTTCTTC. This translates into CASSEGTHNEQFF. This chain connects TRBV10-1 to TRBJ2-1, with D perhaps TRBD2 (6 bases). Germline CDR1 reads WNHNN; CDR2 reads SYGVQD (reference sequence). The germline V and J ends were trimmed by 3 bases and 5 bases, with 8 bases remaining between them. The CDR3 has 13 amino acids.